A selection of T cell receptor beta chains follows, all from one sample in a study of blood T cells in healthy people across ages. MiXCR was run by TCRdb on the 5' RACE reads, yielding one entry per CDR3 protein. The sample has about a million distinct CDR3 sequences; roughly two fifths are singletons. Sequenced input: blood. Source of these receptors: a man aged 18-30 years in good health. CDR3s include the opening cysteine and the closing phenylalanine or tryptophan. The D gene is left open where the match is weak. Only part of the rows carry a size: once, few, many, or a class if the clone is expanded.

>TRBV15|few|TRBJ1-2|.
CATSTAEGLYGYTF
TGTGCCACCAGCACCGCGGAGGGTCTCTATGGCTACACCTTC
>TRBV4-3|many|TRBJ1-2|.
CASSQELGADGYTF
TGCGCCAGCAGCCAAGAATTGGGGGCTGATGGCTACACCTTC
>TRBV2|few|TRBJ1-3|TRBD1
CASSFGQANSGNTIYF
TGTGCCAGCAGCTTCGGACAGGCGAACTCTGGAAACACCATATATTTT
>TRBV20-1|.|TRBJ1-5|TRBD1
CSADSPGTGFSNQPQHF
TGCAGTGCCGATTCACCGGGGACAGGTTTTAGCAATCAGCCCCAGCATTTT
>TRBV7-8|few|TRBJ2-1|.
CASSLSVGGLSYNEQFF
TGTGCCAGCAGCTTATCAGTGGGGGGCCTCTCCTACAATGAGCAGTTCTTC
>TRBV7-2|.|TRBJ1-2|.
CASSLARGSLYGYTF
TGTGCCAGCAGCTTAGCACGGGGATCCCTCTATGGCTACACCTTC
>TRBV7-9|.|TRBJ1-6|TRBD1
CASSLTGGVHSPLHF
TGTGCCAGCAGCTTAACAGGGGGGGTCCATTCACCCCTCCACTTT
>TRBV7-6|few|TRBJ1-1|TRBD1
CASSLATGWNTEAFF
TGTGCCAGCAGCTTAGCGACAGGGTGGAACACTGAAGCTTTCTTT
>TRBV9|.|TRBJ2-3|.
CASSAQPGSSTDTQYF
TGTGCCAGCAGCGCCCAACCGGGTTCCAGCACAGATACGCAGTATTTT
>TRBV7-9|.|TRBJ2-3|TRBD2
CASSPSGGARTDTQYF
TGTGCCAGCAGCCCTAGCGGAGGGGCCCGCACAGATACGCAGTATTTT
>TRBV7-2|few|TRBJ1-2|.
CASSPKPLPYGYTF
TGTGCCAGCAGCCCCAAACCCCTCCCCTATGGCTACACCTTC
>TRBV4-2|.|TRBJ2-3|TRBD1
CASSLGTVYTDTQYF
TGTGCCAGCAGCCTTGGGACAGTATACACAGATACGCAGTATTTT
>TRBV25-1|.|TRBJ1-1|TRBD1
CASSRDRFTEAFF
TGTGCCAGCAGTCGGGACAGGTTCACTGAAGCTTTCTTT
>TRBV25-1|.|TRBJ2-3|.
CASSEYDTLTDTQYF
TGTGCCAGCAGTGAGTATGACACGCTCACAGATACGCAGTATTTT
>TRBV24-1|.|TRBJ2-2|.
CATSDLYTGELFF
TGTGCCACCAGTGATTTATACACCGGGGAGCTGTTTTTT
>TRBV6-5|.|TRBJ1-2|.
CASSLLTGQGSGYTF
TGTGCCAGCAGCTTACTAACAGGGCAGGGCTCTGGCTACACCTTC
>TRBV4-3|.|TRBJ1-2|.
CASSQETQGFYGYTF
TGCGCCAGCAGCCAAGAGACACAGGGATTCTATGGCTACACCTTC
>TRBV4-2|.|TRBJ1-2|TRBD1
CASSSPGQTHYGYTF
TGTGCCAGCAGCTCACCGGGACAGACCCACTATGGCTACACCTTC
>TRBV5-1|many|TRBJ2-1|.
CASSLRTHLYNEQFF
TGCGCCAGCAGCCTGAGGACCCACCTTTACAATGAGCAGTTCTTC
>TRBV12-3/TRBV12-4|.|TRBJ1-3|.
CASNTRGSSGNTIYF
TGTGCCAGCAATACCCGGGGGTCCTCTGGAAACACCATATATTTT
>TRBV4-3|once|TRBJ2-7|TRBD2
CASSQDQGSGSCEQYF
TGCGCCAGCAGCCAAGATCAAGGTAGCGGGAGCTGCGAGCAGTACTTC
>TRBV20-1|.|TRBJ2-7|.
CSARPDPYEQYF
TGCAGTGCTAGACCCGACCCATACGAGCAGTACTTC
>TRBV7-3|few|TRBJ1-1|.
CASSFNLNTEAFF
TGTGCCAGCAGCTTTAACCTGAACACTGAAGCTTTCTTT
>TRBV6-5|.|TRBJ2-1|.
CASSYSPGINEQFF
TGTGCCAGCAGTTACTCCCCAGGAATCAATGAGCAGTTCTTC
>TRBV3-1|.|TRBJ1-2|.
CASSQESGANYGYTF
TGTGCCAGCAGCCAAGAATCAGGGGCCAACTATGGCTACACCTTC
>TRBV11-1|few|TRBJ1-4|.
CASSLDETEKLFF
TGTGCCAGCAGCTTAGACGAGACTGAAAAACTGTTTTTT
>TRBV9|.|TRBJ2-5|.
CASSEDYDEQYF
TGTGCCAGCAGCGAAGATTATGATGAGCAGTACTTC
>TRBV7-9|few|TRBJ1-2|.
CASSLAPLEGYTF
TGTGCCAGCAGCTTAGCGCCGTTGGAGGGCTACACCTTC
>TRBV6-5|.|TRBJ2-7|.
CASSSGRRSYEQYF
TGTGCCAGCAGTTCCGGACGGCGATCCTACGAGCAGTACTTC
>TRBV5-1|.|TRBJ1-1|.
CASSLALDSAMNTEAFF
TGCGCCAGCAGCTTGGCCTTGGACAGCGCAATGAACACTGAAGCTTTCTTT
>TRBV5-1|.|TRBJ2-2|.
CASSVEGGRTGELFF
TGCGCCAGCAGCGTGGAAGGGGGTCGTACCGGGGAGCTGTTTTTT
>TRBV27|.|TRBJ2-3|.
CASSFGPLSTDTQYF
TGTGCCAGCAGTTTTGGACCTTTGAGCACAGATACGCAGTATTTT
>TRBV4-2|.|TRBJ2-2|TRBD1
CASSHPDRENTGELFF
TGTGCCAGCAGCCACCCGGACAGGGAGAACACCGGGGAGCTGTTTTTT
>TRBV6-1|.|TRBJ1-5|TRBD1
CASSDWDRSNQPQHF
TGTGCCAGCAGTGATTGGGACAGGTCAAATCAGCCCCAGCATTTT
>TRBV29-1|few|TRBJ2-1|.
CSVEGATTYNEQFF
TGCAGCGTTGAAGGGGCAACTACCTACAATGAGCAGTTCTTC
>TRBV10-3|.|TRBJ1-2|TRBD1
CAISEYRDREDGYTF
TGTGCCATCAGTGAGTACCGGGACAGGGAAGATGGCTACACCTTC
>TRBV10-3|few|TRBJ1-2|TRBD1
CAISDGDRGSGYTF
TGTGCCATCAGTGATGGGGACAGGGGGTCTGGCTACACCTTC
>TRBV12-3/TRBV12-4|many|TRBJ1-4|.
CASSRRGTNEKLFF
TGTGCCAGCAGCCGACGGGGGACTAATGAAAAACTGTTTTTT